A selection of T cell receptor beta chains follows, all from one sample in a study of blood T cell repertoires in COVID-19. Clones were read by immunoSEQ multiplex PCR, and TCRdb kept only the in-frame ones, dropping some. The data show about 100,000 clones, approximately 90% seen once. Material: peripheral blood. The receptors were sampled from a human donor with COVID-19, enrolled during active disease. The donor label of this sample is uncertain. Both conserved end residues are part of each CDR3. A D gene is named only where the DNA matches it firmly. A clone size is listed for some rows: how often the clone was seen (once, few, many), or a class if it is expanded.

j_call: TRBJ1-6
d_call: TRBD1
v_call: TRBV5-1
clone_size: -
cdr3_nt: TGCGCCAGCAGCTTGGCACAGGGGGCTTCACCCCTCCACTTT
cdr3_aa: CASSLAQGASPLHF

j_call: TRBJ1-1
d_call: -
v_call: TRBV11-2
clone_size: -
cdr3_nt: TGTGCCAGCAGTCAACAGGTGAACACTGAAGCTTTCTTT
cdr3_aa: CASSQQVNTEAFF

j_call: TRBJ1-1
d_call: -
v_call: TRBV5-1
clone_size: few
cdr3_nt: TGCGCCAGCAGCTCCACCCTTGGAGAGAACACTGAAGCTTTCTTT
cdr3_aa: CASSSTLGENTEAFF

j_call: TRBJ1-1
d_call: -
v_call: TRBV2
clone_size: few
cdr3_nt: TGTGCCAGCAGTGACAGGGCCCTCGAAGCTTTCTTT
cdr3_aa: CASSDRALEAFF

j_call: TRBJ1-3
d_call: -
v_call: TRBV19
clone_size: -
cdr3_nt: TGTGCCAGTAGTATGGGGGACTACTCTGGAAACACCATATATTTT
cdr3_aa: CASSMGDYSGNTIYF

j_call: TRBJ2-3
d_call: -
v_call: TRBV5-1
clone_size: -
cdr3_nt: TGCGCCAGCAGCCGCCTGTGGGGGGGCAGTCTGGGGAGCACAGATACGCAGTATTTT
cdr3_aa: CASSRLWGGSLGSTDTQYF

j_call: TRBJ2-4
d_call: TRBD2
v_call: TRBV7-2
clone_size: -
cdr3_nt: TGTGCCAGCAGCTACACTAGCGACCGAGCCAAAAACATTCAGTACTTC
cdr3_aa: CASSYTSDRAKNIQYF

j_call: TRBJ2-7
d_call: -
v_call: TRBV3-1/TRBV3-2
clone_size: few
cdr3_nt: TGTGCCAGCAGCCAAAACTTCGGGGCCTACGAGCAGTACTTC
cdr3_aa: CASSQNFGAYEQYF

j_call: TRBJ1-3
d_call: TRBD1
v_call: TRBV28
clone_size: -
cdr3_nt: TGTGCCAGCAGTTTCTCCGGGACAGGGCTTGGAAACACCATATATTTT
cdr3_aa: CASSFSGTGLGNTIYF

j_call: TRBJ1-3
d_call: -
v_call: TRBV24-1
clone_size: -
cdr3_nt: TGTGCCACCAGGTGGGGGGGGGCAGCAGGCGGAAACACCATATATTTT
cdr3_aa: CATRWGGAAGGNTIYF

j_call: TRBJ2-2
d_call: -
v_call: TRBV19
clone_size: -
cdr3_nt: TGTGCCAGTAGGGAGGGGACAGCCGCGAACACCGGGGAGCTGTTTTTT
cdr3_aa: CASREGTAANTGELFF

j_call: TRBJ1-5
d_call: -
v_call: TRBV27
clone_size: -
cdr3_nt: TGTGCCAGCACCCCACCCCCCAGGGTCAGTAGCAATCAGCCCCAGCATTTT
cdr3_aa: CASTPPPRVSSNQPQHF

j_call: TRBJ2-1
d_call: -
v_call: TRBV7-3
clone_size: once
cdr3_nt: TGTGCCAGCAGGACTCCGGGGATCTCCTACAATGAGCAGTTCTTC
cdr3_aa: CASRTPGISYNEQFF

j_call: TRBJ2-1
d_call: TRBD2
v_call: TRBV27
clone_size: -
cdr3_nt: TGTGCCAGCAGTTCCACCTCAGGGGCGGGAGGGCCTTACAATGAGCAGTTCTTC
cdr3_aa: CASSSTSGAGGPYNEQFF

j_call: TRBJ2-5
d_call: TRBD2
v_call: TRBV25-1
clone_size: -
cdr3_nt: TGTGCCAGCAGTGAACGGGGTAGCGGGGAGACCCAGTACTTC
cdr3_aa: CASSERGSGETQYF

j_call: TRBJ1-4
d_call: -
v_call: TRBV4-1
clone_size: -
cdr3_nt: TGCGCCAGCAGCCAAGAGCCACCGGGGTCTAATGAAAAACTGTTTTTT
cdr3_aa: CASSQEPPGSNEKLFF

j_call: TRBJ1-4
d_call: -
v_call: TRBV3-1/TRBV3-2
clone_size: -
cdr3_nt: TGTGCCAGCAGCCCCGGGGTGCCGGAAAAACTGTTTTTT
cdr3_aa: CASSPGVPEKLFF